A selection of T cell receptor beta chains follows, all from one sample in a study of blood T cell repertoires in COVID-19. TCRdb keeps only in-frame clones here, not all; method: immunoSEQ multiplex PCR. The repertoire holds fewer than 350,000 clones, with around 81% as singletons. Sequenced input: peripheral blood. These receptors all come from a woman aged 55-70 years with active or convalescent COVID-19. Each CDR3 is given with its conserved first and last residue. Fields, in order: D gene, clone size, J gene, V gene, CDR3 DNA, CDR3 protein. D genes are given only for firm matches. Rows may omit the clone size; those that give it use once, few, many or a size class.

d_call: TRBD1; clone_size: .; j_call: TRBJ1-2; v_call: TRBV6-5; cdr3_nt: TGTGCGGTTGGCAGGGGGCTAGAAGGCTACACCTTC; cdr3_aa: CAVGRGLEGYTF
d_call: TRBD1; clone_size: once; j_call: TRBJ1-5; v_call: TRBV27; cdr3_nt: TGTGCCAGCAGTCCTGCACGGGGACAGAGCAATCAGCCCCAGCATTTT; cdr3_aa: CASSPARGQSNQPQHF
d_call: .; clone_size: few; j_call: TRBJ2-7; v_call: TRBV7-2; cdr3_nt: TGTGCCAGCAGCTTTCCAGGGGTCGAGCAGTACTTC; cdr3_aa: CASSFPGVEQYF
d_call: TRBD2; clone_size: few; j_call: TRBJ2-2; v_call: TRBV19; cdr3_nt: TGTGCCAGTAGTATAAGCGGGGGCCCTCACGGGGAGCTGTTTTTT; cdr3_aa: CASSISGGPHGELFF
d_call: TRBD1; clone_size: .; j_call: TRBJ1-6; v_call: TRBV10-1; cdr3_nt: TGCGCCAGCAGCCAAGTAGGGACAGGGGGAAATTCACCCCTCCACTTT; cdr3_aa: CASSQVGTGGNSPLHF
d_call: .; clone_size: .; j_call: TRBJ1-2; v_call: TRBV6-5; cdr3_nt: TGTGCCAGCCGACCTTGGACAGATCACTATGGCTACACCTTC; cdr3_aa: CASRPWTDHYGYTF
d_call: .; clone_size: .; j_call: TRBJ2-5; v_call: TRBV6-2/TRBV6-3; cdr3_nt: TGTGCCAGCAGTTACGGGGGCCGACTAGCTGGCGAGACCCAGTACTTC; cdr3_aa: CASSYGGRLAGETQYF
d_call: TRBD2; clone_size: .; j_call: TRBJ2-3; v_call: TRBV7-2; cdr3_nt: TGTGCCAGCGCCCTAGCGGGGGGCACAGATACGCAGTATTTT; cdr3_aa: CASALAGGTDTQYF
d_call: TRBD1; clone_size: few; j_call: TRBJ1-5; v_call: TRBV19; cdr3_nt: TGTGCCAGTAGTTTCCTTCCCTCGGGACAGGGTCCAGGGCCCCAGCATTTT; cdr3_aa: CASSFLPSGQGPGPQHF
d_call: TRBD1; clone_size: .; j_call: TRBJ2-5; v_call: TRBV6-2/TRBV6-3; cdr3_nt: TGTGCCAGCAGTGACAGGGGACGAGAGACCCAGTACTTC; cdr3_aa: CASSDRGRETQYF
d_call: .; clone_size: .; j_call: TRBJ1-1; v_call: TRBV27; cdr3_nt: TGTGCCAGCAGGACCTCGGGATGGAACACTGAAGCTTTCTTT; cdr3_aa: CASRTSGWNTEAFF
d_call: .; clone_size: .; j_call: TRBJ2-1; v_call: TRBV25-1; cdr3_nt: TGTGCCAGCATGCCCTCAGGTGGGCGCTCCTACAATGAGCAGTTCTTC; cdr3_aa: CASMPSGGRSYNEQFF
d_call: .; clone_size: .; j_call: TRBJ1-5; v_call: TRBV18; cdr3_nt: TGTGCCAGCTCACCAAACAACCCTTTATCGACAGGATACAATCAGCCCCAGCATTTT; cdr3_aa: CASSPNNPLSTGYNQPQHF
d_call: .; clone_size: .; j_call: TRBJ1-1; v_call: TRBV7-3; cdr3_nt: TGTGCCAGCAGCCCCATTCTAGGGAACACTGAAGCTTTCTTT; cdr3_aa: CASSPILGNTEAFF
d_call: .; clone_size: .; j_call: TRBJ1-5; v_call: TRBV10-3; cdr3_nt: TGTGCCTCCGGGGGGGTGAATAGCAATCAGCCCCAGCATTTT; cdr3_aa: CASGGVNSNQPQHF
d_call: .; clone_size: .; j_call: TRBJ1-2; v_call: TRBV24-1; cdr3_nt: TGTGCCACCAGTGATTCGGGTTATGGCTACACCTTC; cdr3_aa: CATSDSGYGYTF
d_call: TRBD1; clone_size: .; j_call: TRBJ1-1; v_call: TRBV2; cdr3_nt: TGTGCCAGCAGCCAGGGGGCGGGGACTGAAGCTTTCTTT; cdr3_aa: CASSQGAGTEAFF
d_call: .; clone_size: .; j_call: TRBJ2-6; v_call: TRBV29-1; cdr3_nt: TGCAGCGTCGCCGGAGTATCTGGGGCCAACGTCCTGACTTTC; cdr3_aa: CSVAGVSGANVLTF
d_call: TRBD1; clone_size: few; j_call: TRBJ1-6; v_call: TRBV11-1; cdr3_nt: TGTGCCAGCAGCTTAGCGGGGACAGGAAATTCACCCCTCCACTTT; cdr3_aa: CASSLAGTGNSPLHF
d_call: TRBD1; clone_size: .; j_call: TRBJ2-7; v_call: TRBV3-1/TRBV3-2; cdr3_nt: TGTGCCAGCAGCCAGGACAGGGTAGCCTACGAGCAGTACTTC; cdr3_aa: CASSQDRVAYEQYF
d_call: .; clone_size: once; j_call: TRBJ1-5; v_call: TRBV10-3; cdr3_nt: TGTGCCATCAGTGAGTCCGGGGGACCCAATCAGCCCCAGCATTTT; cdr3_aa: CAISESGGPNQPQHF
d_call: .; clone_size: .; j_call: TRBJ2-7; v_call: TRBV2; cdr3_nt: TGTGCCAGCAGCACTTCGGACAGTCTCTACGAGCAGTACTTC; cdr3_aa: CASSTSDSLYEQYF
d_call: .; clone_size: .; j_call: TRBJ2-1; v_call: TRBV7-3; cdr3_nt: TGTGCCAGCAGCCTCTCGTCCTACAATGAGCAGTTCTTC; cdr3_aa: CASSLSSYNEQFF
d_call: TRBD1; clone_size: few; j_call: TRBJ1-6; v_call: TRBV2; cdr3_nt: TGTGCCAGCAGTGAGAGGTTCGAGACAGGGGGCGCGGGAGGTAATTCACCCCTCCACTTT; cdr3_aa: CASSERFETGGAGGNSPLHF
d_call: .; clone_size: .; j_call: TRBJ1-2; v_call: TRBV5-6; cdr3_nt: TGTGCCAGCAGCTTGACGAGTGGCTACACCTTC; cdr3_aa: CASSLTSGYTF
d_call: .; clone_size: .; j_call: TRBJ1-2; v_call: TRBV12-5; cdr3_nt: TGTGCTAGTGGTTTGGTAGCAGGGGCAAGCTACACCTTC; cdr3_aa: CASGLVAGASYTF
d_call: TRBD1; clone_size: .; j_call: TRBJ1-4; v_call: TRBV27; cdr3_nt: TGTGCCAGCCTTGCCTTGGGACAGGCGGATGAAAAACTGTTTTTT; cdr3_aa: CASLALGQADEKLFF
d_call: TRBD1; clone_size: .; j_call: TRBJ2-7; v_call: TRBV25-1; cdr3_nt: TGTGCCAGCAGTGCGCCCCCGGGACAGGGGCCCTCCTACGAGCAGTACTTC; cdr3_aa: CASSAPPGQGPSYEQYF
d_call: TRBD2; clone_size: few; j_call: TRBJ2-2; v_call: TRBV6-2/TRBV6-3; cdr3_nt: TGTGCCAGCAGTTACCGCCGTAGGACTAGCAGCACCGGGGAGCTGTTTTTT; cdr3_aa: CASSYRRRTSSTGELFF
d_call: .; clone_size: once; j_call: TRBJ1-3; v_call: TRBV10-3; cdr3_nt: TGTGCCATCAGTGTAGGGGCCCTCTCTGGAAACACCATATATTTT; cdr3_aa: CAISVGALSGNTIYF
d_call: TRBD2; clone_size: .; j_call: TRBJ2-3; v_call: TRBV2; cdr3_nt: TGTGCCAGCAGTCCTAGCGGGGCCATTAGCACAGATACGCAGTATTTT; cdr3_aa: CASSPSGAISTDTQYF
d_call: .; clone_size: .; j_call: TRBJ2-3; v_call: TRBV7-3; cdr3_nt: TGTGCCAGCAGCTTAGCCGGGGATGCGGATACGCAGTATTTT; cdr3_aa: CASSLAGDADTQYF
d_call: .; clone_size: .; j_call: TRBJ1-2; v_call: TRBV11-2; cdr3_nt: TGTGCCAGCAGCTTAGAGGGAGATGGCTACACCTTC; cdr3_aa: CASSLEGDGYTF
d_call: TRBD1; clone_size: .; j_call: TRBJ1-1; v_call: TRBV5-6; cdr3_nt: TGTGCCAGCAGCTTGGGCAGGGGGCAGGTGAACACTGAAGCTTTCTTT; cdr3_aa: CASSLGRGQVNTEAFF
d_call: .; clone_size: .; j_call: TRBJ1-3; v_call: TRBV6-5; cdr3_nt: TGTGCCAGCAGTTACTTAGGGAGCTCTGGAAACACCATATATTTT; cdr3_aa: CASSYLGSSGNTIYF
d_call: TRBD2; clone_size: .; j_call: TRBJ2-3; v_call: TRBV5-4; cdr3_nt: TGTGCCAGCAGCCCCTCCCTACTAGCGGGGGGTCTCCGCACAGATACGCAGTATTTT; cdr3_aa: CASSPSLLAGGLRTDTQYF
d_call: TRBD1; clone_size: .; j_call: TRBJ1-1; v_call: TRBV4-2; cdr3_nt: TGTGCCAGCAGCCAAGGGTTGAACAGGGGGGCTGAAGCTTTCTTT; cdr3_aa: CASSQGLNRGAEAFF
d_call: .; clone_size: .; j_call: TRBJ1-4; v_call: TRBV5-1; cdr3_nt: TGCGCCAGCAGCTGGGACACCTTAACAAAGCTGTTTTTT; cdr3_aa: CASSWDTLTKLFF
d_call: .; clone_size: .; j_call: TRBJ2-1; v_call: TRBV29-1; cdr3_nt: TGCAGCGGGGTACACAGTAGTAATTCGCAGTTCTTC; cdr3_aa: CSGVHSSNSQFF